These 8 T cell receptor beta chains were sequenced from one sample in a study of T cell repertoires in cytomegalovirus infection (dated by TCRdb to between 2018 and 2020). The treatment or condition label corresponds to: in vitro stimulation with specific CMV peptide epitopes to enrich CMV-specific T cells. Sequencing instrument: Illumina HiSeq 1500. In TCRdb, the public reads were trimmed at Q25 with fastp and aligned with MiXCR, with productive beta chains retained. One record per CDR3 amino acid sequence lists the most common genes and DNA. For this sample the table gives about 500,000 distinct CDR3 sequences, of which 25% to 35% were detected only once. The ten top clones hold roughly a sixth of the sample. These receptors lack a known antigen. Material: cultured PBMCs, obtained from culture after CMV antigen stimulation. The source of these receptors is a human donor in good health (CMV status not recorded). Some clones in this sample may be carry-over from other donors' samples.

This chain joins TRBV11-2 and TRBJ2-1; possibly TRBD2 for D (5 bases). The CDR3 sequence is 14 residues long. Germline CDR1 and CDR2: SGHAT and FQNNGV. V dropped 11 bases and J dropped 3 bases, with 17 bases sitting between them. The DNA for the CDR3 is TGTGCCTGTTTCGGCGGACTGGACTACAATGAGCAGTTCTTC. Its translation is CACFGGLDYNEQFF. Full variable domain (rest looked up from reference TRBV11-2 and TRBJ2-1): EAGVAQSPRYKIIEKRQSVAFWCNPISGHATLYWYQQILGQGPKLLIQFQNNGVVDDSQLPKDRFSAERLKGVDSTLKIQPAKLEDSAVYLCACFGGLDYNEQFFGPGTRLTVL.

This clonotype was detected only once. This may come from a read error, since a much larger clone is one base off. The V call is TRBV7-9, the J call TRBJ1-5; D is perhaps TRBD1 (5 bases). CDR1 and CDR2 from the germline V gene are SEHNR and FQNEAQ (reference sequence). The CDR3 sequence is 13 residues long. Trimming stripped 4 bases from V and 5 bases from J, with 9 bases between. The CDR3: CASSWDGYQPQHF. The CDR3 bases are TGTGCCAGCAGCTGGGACGGTTATCAGCCCCAGCATTTT.

As for this clonotype: Germline and junction disagree at one end, which may indicate a read error. The chain is built from TRBV5-3 and TRBJ2-3; possibly TRBD1 or TRBD2 for D (6 bases each). TRBV5-3 is recorded as an ORF, its role being uncertain. CDR3 length: 14 amino acids. CDR3 in amino acids: CASSSYKGGDTQYF. Written as DNA, the CDR3 is TGTGCCAGCAGCTCCTACAAAGGGGGGGATACGCAGTATTTT.

Concerning this clonotype: A much larger clone differs by one base, so this may be a read error. V and J are TRBV7-6 and TRBJ1-2, with 9 nucleotides matching TRBD1. The trim removed 4 bases at V and 3 bases at J, leaving 0 bases unmatched. CDR3 size: 13 residues. CDR1 is SGHVS and CDR2 is FNYEAQ in the germline V gene. The CDR3 region is CASSWDRDYGYTF. DNA of the CDR3: TGTGCCAGCAGCTGGGACAGGGACTATGGCTACACCTTC.

The chain has TRBV27 and TRBJ2-2; D gene unclear. Germline V CDR1 and CDR2: MNHEY, SMNVEV (reference sequence). V shed 4 bases and J shed 2 bases, with 17 bases lying between them. CDR3 length: 17 residues. In nucleotides, the CDR3 is TGTGCCAGCAGTTGGCAGGATAGTCCATCTAACACCGGGGAGCTGTTTTTT. This sequence encodes CASSWQDSPSNTGELFF.

The chain recombines TRBV6-1 with TRBJ1-2; D call uncertain. Trimming pared 8 bases from V and 0 bases from J, leaving 16 bases between. This CDR3 is built from 15 residues. Germline values: CDR1 MNHNS, CDR2 SASEGT. CDR3 sequence (DNA): TGTGCCAGCGGTCCCCTCCGCAGGACTAACTATGGCTACACCTTC. Translating it yields CASGPLRRTNYGYTF.

The V and J genes are TRBV6-6 and TRBJ2-5; no clear D gene. Germline loops: CDR1 MNHNY, CDR2 SVGAGI (reference sequence). V lost 2 bases and J 5 bases, leaving 15 bases between the germline ends. This CDR3 is 15 amino acids long. The CDR3 DNA reads TGTGCCAGCAGTTACGGAGCTGTGGTGGGTGAGACCCAGTACTTC. Translating gives CASSYGAVVGETQYF.

The gene calls are TRBV7-4 and TRBJ2-2; 12 nucleotides line up with TRBD1. CDR1 and CDR2 (germline): SGHVT, SQSDAQ. The CDR3 extends over 17 amino acids. V gave up 5 bases and J gave up 3 bases; unmatched junction bases: 7. The CDR3 DNA reads as TGTGCCAGCAGCCCGACGGGACAGGGGGCGTACACCGGGGAGCTGTTTTTT. It codes for CASSPTGQGAYTGELFF.